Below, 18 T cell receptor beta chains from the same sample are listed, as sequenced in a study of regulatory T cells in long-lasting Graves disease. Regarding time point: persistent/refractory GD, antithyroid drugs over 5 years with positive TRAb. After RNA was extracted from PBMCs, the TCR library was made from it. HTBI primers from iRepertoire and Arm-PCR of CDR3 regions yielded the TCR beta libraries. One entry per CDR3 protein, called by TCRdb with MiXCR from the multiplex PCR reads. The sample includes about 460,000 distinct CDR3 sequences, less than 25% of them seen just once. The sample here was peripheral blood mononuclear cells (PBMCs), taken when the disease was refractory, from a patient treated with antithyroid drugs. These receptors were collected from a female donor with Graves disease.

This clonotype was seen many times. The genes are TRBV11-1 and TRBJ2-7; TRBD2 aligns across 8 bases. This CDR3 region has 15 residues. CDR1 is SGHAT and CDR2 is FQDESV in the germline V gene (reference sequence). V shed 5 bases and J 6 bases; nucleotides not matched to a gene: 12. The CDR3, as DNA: TGTGCCAGCAGCCACCCCCCCCGCGGGAGGCTCGAGCAGTACTTC. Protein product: CASSHPPRGRLEQYF. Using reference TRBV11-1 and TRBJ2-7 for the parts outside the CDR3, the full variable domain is EAEVAQSPRYKITEKSQAVAFWCDPISGHATLYWYRQILGQGPELLVQFQDESVVDDSQLPKDRFSAERLKGVDSTLKIQPAELGDSAMYLCASSHPPRGRLEQYFGPGTRLTVT.

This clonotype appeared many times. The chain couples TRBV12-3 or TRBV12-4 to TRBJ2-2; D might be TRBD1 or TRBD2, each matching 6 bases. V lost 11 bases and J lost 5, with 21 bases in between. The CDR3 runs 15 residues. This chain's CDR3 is CAVRLGGPKTGELFF. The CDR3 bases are TGTGCCGTCCGACTAGGGGGGCCCAAGACCGGGGAGCTGTTTTTT.

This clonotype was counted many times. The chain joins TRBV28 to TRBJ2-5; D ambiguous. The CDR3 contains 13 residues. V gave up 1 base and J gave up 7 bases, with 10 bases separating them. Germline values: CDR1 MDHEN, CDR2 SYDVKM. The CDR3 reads CASSLSGPGTQYF. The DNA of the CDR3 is TGTGCCAGCAGTTTATCGGGTCCCGGGACCCAGTACTTC. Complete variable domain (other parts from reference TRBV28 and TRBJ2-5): DVKVTQSSRYLVKRTGEKVFLECVQDMDHENMFWYRQDPGLGLRLIYFSYDVKMKEKGDIPEGYSVSREKKERFSLILESASTNQTSMYLCASSLSGPGTQYFGPGTRLLVL.

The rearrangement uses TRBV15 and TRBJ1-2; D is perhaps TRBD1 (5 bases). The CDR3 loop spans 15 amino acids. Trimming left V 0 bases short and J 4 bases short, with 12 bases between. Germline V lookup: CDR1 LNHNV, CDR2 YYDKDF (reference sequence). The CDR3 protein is CATSRDGADFYGYTF. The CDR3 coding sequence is TGTGCCACCAGCAGAGATGGGGCAGACTTCTATGGCTACACCTTC.

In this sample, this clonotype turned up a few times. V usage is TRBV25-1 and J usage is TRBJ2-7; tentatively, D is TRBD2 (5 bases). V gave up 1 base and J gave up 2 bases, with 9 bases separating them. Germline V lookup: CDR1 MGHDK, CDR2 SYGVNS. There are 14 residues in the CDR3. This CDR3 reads CASSELGLPYEQYF. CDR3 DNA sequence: TGTGCCAGCAGTGAATTAGGACTTCCCTACGAGCAGTACTTC.

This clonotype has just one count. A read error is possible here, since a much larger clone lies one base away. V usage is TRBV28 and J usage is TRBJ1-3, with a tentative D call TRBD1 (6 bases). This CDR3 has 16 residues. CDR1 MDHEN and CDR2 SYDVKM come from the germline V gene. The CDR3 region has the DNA TGTGCCAGCAGTTTCGCCCCCAGGGGCATAGCAAACACCATACATTTT. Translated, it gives CASSFAPRGIANTIHF.

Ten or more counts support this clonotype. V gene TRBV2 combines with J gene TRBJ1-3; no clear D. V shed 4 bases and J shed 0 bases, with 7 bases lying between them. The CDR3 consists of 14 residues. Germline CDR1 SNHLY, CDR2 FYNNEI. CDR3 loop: CASSGSDSGNTIYF. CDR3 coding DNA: TGTGCCAGCAGTGGCTCTGACTCTGGAAACACCATATATTTT.

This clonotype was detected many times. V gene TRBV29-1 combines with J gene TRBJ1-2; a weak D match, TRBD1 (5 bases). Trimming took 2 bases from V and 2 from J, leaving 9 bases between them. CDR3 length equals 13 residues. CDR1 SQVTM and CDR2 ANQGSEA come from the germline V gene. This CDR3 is CSVETRGNYGYTF. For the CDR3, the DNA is TGCAGCGTTGAAACCCGGGGCAACTATGGCTACACCTTC.

The CDR3, as DNA: TGTGCCAGCAGTGTTCCTAGCGGGCTCACAGATACGCAGTATTTT. Protein sequence: CASSVPSGLTDTQYF. The V call is TRBV2, the J call TRBJ2-3; 8 bases are shared with TRBD2. The CDR3 has 15 amino acids. Trimming cost V 4 bases and J 2 bases; bases outside gene matches: 5. Germline V gene data show CDR1 as SNHLY and CDR2 as FYNNEI. The variable domain in full, completed from reference TRBV2 and TRBJ2-3, reads EPEVTQTPSHQVTQMGQEVILRCVPISNHLYFYWYRQILGQKVEFLVSFYNNEISEKSEIFDDQFSVERPDGSNFTLKIRSTKLEDSAMYFCASSVPSGLTDTQYFGPGTRLTVL.

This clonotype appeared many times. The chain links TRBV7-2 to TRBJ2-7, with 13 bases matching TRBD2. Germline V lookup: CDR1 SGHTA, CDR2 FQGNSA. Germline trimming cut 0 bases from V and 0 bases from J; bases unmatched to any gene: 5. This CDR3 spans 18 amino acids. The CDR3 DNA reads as TGTGCCAGCAGCTTAGCGACTAGCGGGAGGACTCTCTCCTACGAGCAGTACTTC. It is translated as CASSLATSGRTLSYEQYF. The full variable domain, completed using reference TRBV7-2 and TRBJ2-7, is GAGVSQSPSNKVTEKGKDVELRCDPISGHTALYWYRQSLGQGLEFLIYFQGNSAPDKSGLPSDRFSAERTGGSVSTLTIQRTQQEDSAVYLCASSLATSGRTLSYEQYFGPGTRLTVT.

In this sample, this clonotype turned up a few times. This CDR3 reads CATEGVSGEETQYF. The CDR3 region has the DNA TGTGCCACCGAGGGGGTCTCAGGGGAGGAGACCCAGTACTTC. The genes are TRBV2 and TRBJ2-5; TRBD1 is a possible D gene (6 bases). CDR3 size: 14 residues. V lost 10 bases to trimming and J lost 5 bases, with 20 bases between them. Per germline, CDR1 SNHLY and CDR2 FYNNEI.

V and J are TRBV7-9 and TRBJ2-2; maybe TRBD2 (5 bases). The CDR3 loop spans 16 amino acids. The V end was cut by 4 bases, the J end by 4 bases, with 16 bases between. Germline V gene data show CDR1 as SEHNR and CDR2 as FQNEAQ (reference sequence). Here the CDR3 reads CASSSAADGVTGELFF. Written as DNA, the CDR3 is TGTGCCAGCAGCTCAGCGGCGGACGGGGTCACCGGGGAGCTGTTTTTT. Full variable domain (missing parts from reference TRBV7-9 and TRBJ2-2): DTGVSQNPRHKITKRGQNVTFRCDPISEHNRLYWYRQTLGQGPEFLTYFQNEAQLEKSRLLSDRFSAERPKGSFSTLEIQRTEQGDSAMYLCASSSAADGVTGELFFGEGSRLTVL.

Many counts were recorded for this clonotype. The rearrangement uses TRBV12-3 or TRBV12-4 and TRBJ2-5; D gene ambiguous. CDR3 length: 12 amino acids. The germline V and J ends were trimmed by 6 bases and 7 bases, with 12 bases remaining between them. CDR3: CASSLVDRTQYF. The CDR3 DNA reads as TGTGCCAGCAGCCTGGTTGATAGGACCCAGTACTTC.

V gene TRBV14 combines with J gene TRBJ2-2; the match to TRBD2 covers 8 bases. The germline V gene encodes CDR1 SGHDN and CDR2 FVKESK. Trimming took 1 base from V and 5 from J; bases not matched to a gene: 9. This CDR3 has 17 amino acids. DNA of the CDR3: TGTGCCAGCAGCCAAGCCAGCGGGAGCCGGTGGACCGGGGAGCTGTTTTTT. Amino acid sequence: CASSQASGSRWTGELFF. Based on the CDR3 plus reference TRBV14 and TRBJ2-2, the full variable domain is EAGVTQFPSHSVIEKGQTVTLRCDPISGHDNLYWYRRVMGKEIKFLLHFVKESKQDESGMPNNRFLAERTGGTYSTLKVQPAELEDSGVYFCASSQASGSRWTGELFFGEGSRLTVL.

The CDR3 DNA reads TGTGCCAGCAGCCTATTGGGACAGCCAGAGGGCGGCTCCTACGAGCAGTACTTC. This codes for CASSLLGQPEGGSYEQYF. This chain connects TRBV7-9 to TRBJ2-7; TRBD1 agrees at 7 bases. Germline-derived CDR1 and CDR2 are SEHNR and FQNEAQ (reference sequence). Trimming cost V 5 bases and J 0 bases; bases outside gene matches: 16. The CDR3 spans 18 residues.

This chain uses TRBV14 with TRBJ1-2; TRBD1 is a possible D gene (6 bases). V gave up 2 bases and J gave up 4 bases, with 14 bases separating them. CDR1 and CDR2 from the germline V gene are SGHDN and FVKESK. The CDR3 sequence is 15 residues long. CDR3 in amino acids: CASSQMTGFFYGYTF. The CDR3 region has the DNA TGTGCCAGCAGCCAAATGACAGGCTTTTTCTATGGCTACACCTTC.

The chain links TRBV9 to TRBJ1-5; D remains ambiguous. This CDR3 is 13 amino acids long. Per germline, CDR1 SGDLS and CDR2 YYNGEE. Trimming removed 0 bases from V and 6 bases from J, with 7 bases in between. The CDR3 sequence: CASSVGPGQPQHF. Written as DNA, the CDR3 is TGTGCCAGCAGCGTAGGACCGGGTCAGCCCCAGCATTTT.

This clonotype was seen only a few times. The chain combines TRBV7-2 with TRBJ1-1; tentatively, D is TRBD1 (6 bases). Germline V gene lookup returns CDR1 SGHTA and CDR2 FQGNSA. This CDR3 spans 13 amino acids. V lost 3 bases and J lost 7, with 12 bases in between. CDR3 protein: CASSFRGRGEAFF. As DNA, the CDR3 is TGTGCCAGCAGCTTCAGGGGTCGGGGTGAAGCTTTCTTT.